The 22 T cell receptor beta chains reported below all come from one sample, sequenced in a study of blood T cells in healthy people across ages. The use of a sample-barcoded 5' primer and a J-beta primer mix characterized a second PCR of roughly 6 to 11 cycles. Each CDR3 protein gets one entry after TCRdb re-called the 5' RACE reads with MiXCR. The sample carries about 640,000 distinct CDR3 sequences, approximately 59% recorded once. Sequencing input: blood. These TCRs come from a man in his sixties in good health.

The CDR3 nucleotides read TGTGCCAGCAGTTTTCCTAGCGGAGTGGCGTACTTC. Protein: CASSFPSGVAYF. The rearrangement joins TRBV12-3 or TRBV12-4 to TRBJ2-5; TRBD2 agrees at 7 bases. The length of the CDR3 is 12 residues. V shed 3 bases, J shed 13 bases, and the junction held 8 bases outside the gene matches.

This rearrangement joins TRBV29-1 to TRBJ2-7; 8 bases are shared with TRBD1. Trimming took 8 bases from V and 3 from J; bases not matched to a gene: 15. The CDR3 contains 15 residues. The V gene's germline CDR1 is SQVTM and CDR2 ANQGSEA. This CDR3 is CSRGGRGQPCYEQYF. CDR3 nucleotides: TGCAGCCGAGGCGGCAGGGGGCAACCTTGCTACGAGCAGTACTTC.

The DNA for the CDR3 is TGTGCCAGCAGCCAAGCCCGACCAGATACGCAGTATTTT. Its protein is CASSQARPDTQYF. The rearrangement joins TRBV3-1 to TRBJ2-3, with D unclear. The CDR3 loop spans 13 amino acids. CDR1 LGHDT and CDR2 YNNKEL come from the germline V gene (reference sequence). Trimming removed 1 base from V and 4 bases from J, with 6 bases in between.

The CDR3 spells CASSRQGNNYGYTF. The CDR3 DNA follows: TGTGCCAGCAGTCGCCAGGGAAATAACTATGGCTACACCTTC. The rearrangement links TRBV2 to TRBJ1-2; tentatively, D is TRBD1 (5 bases). CDR3 size: 14 residues. Between the trimmed V and J ends, which lost 5 bases and 1 base, there was a span of 11 bases. Germline CDR1 is SNHLY and CDR2 is FYNNEI.

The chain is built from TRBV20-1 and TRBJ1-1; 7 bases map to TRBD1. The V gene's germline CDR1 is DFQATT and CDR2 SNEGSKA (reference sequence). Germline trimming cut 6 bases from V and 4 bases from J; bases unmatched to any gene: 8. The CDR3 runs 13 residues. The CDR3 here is CSAARGIGTEAFF. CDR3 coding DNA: TGCAGTGCAGCCAGGGGGATCGGCACTGAAGCTTTCTTT.

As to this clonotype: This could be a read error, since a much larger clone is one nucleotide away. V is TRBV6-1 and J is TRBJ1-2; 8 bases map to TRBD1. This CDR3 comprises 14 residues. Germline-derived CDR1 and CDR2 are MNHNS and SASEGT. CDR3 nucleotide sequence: TGTACCAGCGGACCAGGACAGGGAGCTTATGGCTACACCTTC. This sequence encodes CTSGPGQGAYGYTF.

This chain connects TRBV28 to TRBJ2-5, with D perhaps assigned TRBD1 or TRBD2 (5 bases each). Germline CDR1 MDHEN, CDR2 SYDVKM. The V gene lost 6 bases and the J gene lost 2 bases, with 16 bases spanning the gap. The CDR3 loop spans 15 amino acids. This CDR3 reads CASSSVGDQQETQYF. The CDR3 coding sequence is TGTGCCAGCAGCTCCGTTGGGGACCAACAAGAGACCCAGTACTTC.

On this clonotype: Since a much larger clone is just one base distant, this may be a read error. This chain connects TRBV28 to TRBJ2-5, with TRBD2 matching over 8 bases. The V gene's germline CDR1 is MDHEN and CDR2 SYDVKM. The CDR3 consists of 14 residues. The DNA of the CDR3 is TGTGCCAACAGTTTAGCGGGGAGCCAAGAGACCCAGTACTTC. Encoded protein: CANSLAGSQETQYF.

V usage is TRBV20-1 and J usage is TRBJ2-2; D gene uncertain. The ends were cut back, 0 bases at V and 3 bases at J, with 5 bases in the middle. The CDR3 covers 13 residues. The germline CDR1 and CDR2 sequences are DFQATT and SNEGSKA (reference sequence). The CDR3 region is CSAREPYTGELFF. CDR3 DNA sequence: TGCAGTGCTAGAGAACCTTACACCGGGGAGCTGTTTTTT.

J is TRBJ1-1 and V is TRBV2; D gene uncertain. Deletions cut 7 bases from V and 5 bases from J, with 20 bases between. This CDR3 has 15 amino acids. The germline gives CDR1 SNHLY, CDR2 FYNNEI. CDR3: CASTEEAGGLTEAFF. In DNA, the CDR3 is TGTGCCAGCACCGAAGAAGCGGGAGGGTTAACTGAAGCTTTCTTT.

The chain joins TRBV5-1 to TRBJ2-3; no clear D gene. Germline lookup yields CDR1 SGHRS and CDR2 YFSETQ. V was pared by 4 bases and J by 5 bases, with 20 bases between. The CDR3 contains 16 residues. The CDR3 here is CASSAELGYKVDTQYF. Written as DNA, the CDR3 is TGCGCCAGCAGCGCCGAATTGGGATACAAGGTAGATACGCAGTATTTT.

DNA of the CDR3: TGTGCCAGCTCAGTGGACAGGGGGCATCAGCCCCAGCATTTT. This encodes CASSVDRGHQPQHF. The rearrangement uses TRBV18 and TRBJ1-5, with 11 bases identical to TRBD1. Germline-derived CDR1 and CDR2 are KGHSH and LQKENI. The ends lost 5 bases at V and 5 bases at J; junction bases unmatched: 2. This CDR3 spans 14 amino acids. The full variable domain, with the rest looked up from reference TRBV18 and TRBJ1-5, is NAGVMQNPRHLVRRRGQEARLRCSPMKGHSHVYWYRQLPEEGLKFMVYLQKENIIDESGMPKERFSAEFPKEGPSILRIQQVVRGDSAAYFCASSVDRGHQPQHFGDGTRLSIL.

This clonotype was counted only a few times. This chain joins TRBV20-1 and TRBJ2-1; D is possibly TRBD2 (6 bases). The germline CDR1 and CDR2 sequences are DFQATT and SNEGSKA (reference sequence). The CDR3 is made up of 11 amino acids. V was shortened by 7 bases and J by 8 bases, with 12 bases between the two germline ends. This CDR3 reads CSEAREDEQFF. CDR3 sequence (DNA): TGCAGTGAAGCAAGGGAGGATGAGCAGTTCTTC.

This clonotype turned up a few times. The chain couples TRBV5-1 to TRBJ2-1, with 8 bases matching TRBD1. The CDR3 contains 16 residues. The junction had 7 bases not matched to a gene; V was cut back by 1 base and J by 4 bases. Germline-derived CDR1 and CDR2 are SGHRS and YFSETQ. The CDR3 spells CASSLPTGTGYNEQFF. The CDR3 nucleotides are TGCGCCAGCAGCTTGCCCACCGGGACAGGTTACAATGAGCAGTTCTTC.

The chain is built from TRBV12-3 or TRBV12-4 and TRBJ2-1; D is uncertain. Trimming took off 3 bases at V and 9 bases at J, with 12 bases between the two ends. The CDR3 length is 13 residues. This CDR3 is CASSLSGTAEQFF. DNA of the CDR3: TGTGCCAGCAGTTTGTCTGGAACCGCTGAGCAGTTCTTC.

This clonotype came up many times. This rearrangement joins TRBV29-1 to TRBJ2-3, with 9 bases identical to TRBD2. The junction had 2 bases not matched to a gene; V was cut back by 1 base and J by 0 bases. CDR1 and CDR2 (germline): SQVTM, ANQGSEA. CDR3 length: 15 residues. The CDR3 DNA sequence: TGCAGCGTTGAAGTCCTAGCGGGGAGCACAGATACGCAGTATTTT. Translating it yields CSVEVLAGSTDTQYF.

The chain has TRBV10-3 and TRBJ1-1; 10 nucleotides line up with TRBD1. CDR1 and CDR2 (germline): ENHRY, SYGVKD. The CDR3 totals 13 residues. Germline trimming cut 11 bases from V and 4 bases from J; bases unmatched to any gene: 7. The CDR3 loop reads CALRGQGTTEAFF. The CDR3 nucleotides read TGTGCCCTAAGGGGACAGGGGACCACTGAAGCTTTCTTT.

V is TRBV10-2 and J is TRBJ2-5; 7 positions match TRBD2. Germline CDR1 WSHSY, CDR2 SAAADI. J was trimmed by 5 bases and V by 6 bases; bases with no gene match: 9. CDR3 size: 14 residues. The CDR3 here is CASRPGGSRETQYF. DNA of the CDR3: TGCGCCAGCAGACCCGGGGGGTCGCGGGAGACCCAGTACTTC.

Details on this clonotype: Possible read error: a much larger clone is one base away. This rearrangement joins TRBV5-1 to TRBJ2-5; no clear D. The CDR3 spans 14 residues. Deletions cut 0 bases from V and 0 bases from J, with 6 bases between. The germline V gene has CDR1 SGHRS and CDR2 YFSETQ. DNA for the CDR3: TGCGCCAGCAGCTTGGTACAGTACCAAGAGACCCAGTACTTC. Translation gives CASSLVQYQETQYF.

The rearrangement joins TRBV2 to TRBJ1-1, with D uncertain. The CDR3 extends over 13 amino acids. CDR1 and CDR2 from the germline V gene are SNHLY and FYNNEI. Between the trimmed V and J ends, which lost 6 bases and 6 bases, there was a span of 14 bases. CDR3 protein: CASREEGIAEAFF. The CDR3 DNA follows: TGTGCCAGCAGGGAGGAGGGTATCGCTGAAGCTTTCTTT. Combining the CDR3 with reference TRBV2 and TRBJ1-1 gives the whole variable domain EPEVTQTPSHQVTQMGQEVILRCVPISNHLYFYWYRQILGQKVEFLVSFYNNEISEKSEIFDDQFSVERPDGSNFTLKIRSTKLEDSAMYFCASREEGIAEAFFGQGTRLTVV.

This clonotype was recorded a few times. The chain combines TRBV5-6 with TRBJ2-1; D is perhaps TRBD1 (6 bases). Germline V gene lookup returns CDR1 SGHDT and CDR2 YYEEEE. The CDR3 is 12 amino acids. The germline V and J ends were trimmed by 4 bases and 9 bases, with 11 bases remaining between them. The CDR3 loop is CASSPGAVEQFF. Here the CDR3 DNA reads TGTGCCAGCAGCCCAGGGGCGGTTGAGCAGTTCTTC.

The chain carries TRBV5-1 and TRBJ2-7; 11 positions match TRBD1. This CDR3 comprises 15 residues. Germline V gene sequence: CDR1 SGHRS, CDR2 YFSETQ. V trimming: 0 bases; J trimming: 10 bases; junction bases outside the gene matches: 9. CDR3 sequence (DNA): TGCGCCAGCAGCTTGGCAGGACAGGGGGCTCAAATTCAGTACTTC. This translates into CASSLAGQGAQIQYF.